The clone carrying this T cell receptor beta chain was counted a few times. Germline values: CDR1 MNHEY, CDR2 SVGAGI. V shed 2 bases and J shed 7 bases, with 18 bases lying between them. The CDR3 length is 16 residues. TCRdb reanalysed the RT-PCR reads using MiXCR and keeps one entry per CDR3 protein. The table has approximately 720,000 distinct CDR3 sequences, more than 13% seen once. The sample comprised memory CD4+ T cells from blood. The origin of this receptor is a female donor in good health, serving as a healthy control. The chain links TRBV6-5 to TRBJ1-5; D remains unclear. The CDR3 sequence: CASSYSDPANGQPQHF. Written as DNA, the CDR3 is TGTGCCAGCAGTTACAGCGACCCGGCGAATGGGCAGCCCCAGCATTTT.